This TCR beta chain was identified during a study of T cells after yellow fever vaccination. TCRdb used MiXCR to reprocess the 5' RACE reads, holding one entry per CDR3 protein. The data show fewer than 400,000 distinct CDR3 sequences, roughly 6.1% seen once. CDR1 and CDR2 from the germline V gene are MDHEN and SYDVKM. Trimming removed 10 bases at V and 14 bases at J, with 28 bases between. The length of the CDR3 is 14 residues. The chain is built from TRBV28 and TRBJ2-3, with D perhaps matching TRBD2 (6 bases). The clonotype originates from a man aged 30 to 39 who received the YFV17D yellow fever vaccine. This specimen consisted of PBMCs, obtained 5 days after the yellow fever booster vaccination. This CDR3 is CATQSGGVDSEGYF. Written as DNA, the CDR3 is TGTGCCACCCAAAGTGGAGGGGTCGATAGCGAGGGGTATTTT. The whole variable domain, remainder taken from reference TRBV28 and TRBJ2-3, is DVKVTQSSRYLVKRTGEKVFLECVQDMDHENMFWYRQDPGLGLRLIYFSYDVKMKEKGDIPEGYSVSREKKERFSLILESASTNQTSMYLCATQSGGVDSEGYFGPGTRLTVL.